The 23 T cell receptor beta chains reported below all come from one sample, sequenced in a study of OX40 agonist ivuxolimab in advanced cancers. TCRdb's table, derived via immunoSEQ multiplex PCR, lists solely in-frame clones and lacks some. Of around 30,000 clones in the sample, roughly 76% were seen once. Sample: CD4+ or CD8+ T cells sorted from blood, taken in a trial of the OX40 agonist ivuxolimab. These receptors were taken from an adult with an advanced solid tumor such as melanoma, head and neck, liver or kidney cancer.

The V call is TRBV7-2, the J call TRBJ2-7, with 7 positions matching TRBD2. Per the germline V gene, CDR1 is SGHTA and CDR2 is FQGNSA. After removal of 5 bases from V and 3 bases from J, the junction contained 4 bases not matched to a gene. The CDR3 loop spans 13 amino acids. The CDR3 DNA reads TGTGCCAGCAGCCCCACGGGGGGCTACGAGCAGTACTTC. Encoded protein: CASSPTGGYEQYF.

The rearrangement joins TRBV7-2 to TRBJ2-5, with D uncertain. Deletions cut 6 bases from V and 0 bases from J, with 5 bases between. CDR3 length: 12 amino acids. Germline V gives CDR1 SGHTA, CDR2 FQGNSA. CDR3 DNA: TGTGCCAGCAGTAACTACCAAGAGACCCAGTACTTC. It codes for CASSNYQETQYF.

The V and J genes are TRBV6-6 and TRBJ2-5, with D maybe TRBD2 (6 bases). Germline V gene data show CDR1 as MNHNY and CDR2 as SVGAGI (reference sequence). The CDR3 covers 15 residues. Deletions cut 6 bases from V and 1 base from J, with 15 bases between. The CDR3 sequence is CASSSQGGFQETQYF. CDR3 in DNA: TGTGCCAGCAGCTCTCAGGGAGGATTCCAAGAGACCCAGTACTTC.

The chain is built from TRBV19 and TRBJ2-5; 8 positions agree with TRBD2. This CDR3 is 15 amino acids long. From germline, CDR1 is LNHDA and CDR2 SQIVND (reference sequence). The trim removed 1 base at V and 4 bases at J, leaving 5 bases unmatched. The CDR3 here is CASSIAGGHGETQYF. DNA for the CDR3: TGTGCCAGTAGTATAGCGGGGGGGCATGGAGAGACCCAGTACTTC. The full variable domain, completed using reference TRBV19 and TRBJ2-5, is DGGITQSPKYLFRKEGQNVTLSCEQNLNHDAMYWYRQDPGQGLRLIYYSQIVNDFQKGDIAEGYSVSREKKESFPLTVTSAQKNPTAFYLCASSIAGGHGETQYFGPGTRLLVL.

This chain joins TRBV7-8 and TRBJ2-1; TRBD2 agrees at 11 bases. Germline values: CDR1 SGHVS, CDR2 FQNEAQ. V shed 5 bases and J 15 bases; nucleotides not matched to a gene: 12. The CDR3 extends over 14 amino acids. As DNA, the CDR3 is TGTGCCAGCAGCCTTACTAGCGGGAGAGATTCAGGGTTCTTC. This sequence encodes CASSLTSGRDSGFF.

The CDR3 bases are TGTGCCAGCTCTCGCGGACACGGGGAGACCCAGTACTTC. It specifies CASSRGHGETQYF. The chain employs TRBV6-1 and TRBJ2-5; the D gene is possibly TRBD1 (5 bases). Per the germline V gene, CDR1 is MNHNS and CDR2 is SASEGT. V lost 8 bases to trimming and J lost 5 bases, with 15 bases between them. The CDR3 is made up of 13 amino acids.

The chain is built from TRBV28 and TRBJ1-2; D is undetermined. The V gene lost 6 bases and the J gene lost 5 bases, with 13 bases spanning the gap. The CDR3 covers 13 residues. The germline V gene has CDR1 MDHEN and CDR2 SYDVKM. CDR3 DNA sequence: TGTGCCAGCAGGGTGAGTCAGGAGTATGGCTACACCTTC. Translating it yields CASRVSQEYGYTF.

The V call is TRBV30, the J call TRBJ2-3; TRBD2 aligns across 8 bases. V lost 0 bases, J lost 2 bases, and 10 bases stayed unmatched. CDR3 length equals 17 residues. Germline V gene data show CDR1 as GTSNPN and CDR2 as SVGIG (reference sequence). Written as DNA, the CDR3 is TGTGCCTGGAGTGTGTTTAACGGGGGGGCCGTCACAGATACGCAGTATTTT. Residues: CAWSVFNGGAVTDTQYF. The full variable domain, in which reference TRBV30 and TRBJ2-3 provide the parts outside the CDR3, is SQTIHQWPATLVQPVGSPLSLECTVEGTSNPNLYWYRQAAGRGLQLLFYSVGIGQISSEVPQNLSASRPQDRQFILSSKKLLLSDSGFYLCAWSVFNGGAVTDTQYFGPGTRLTVL.

V and J are TRBV30 and TRBJ2-7, with D perhaps TRBD1 or TRBD2 (5 bases each). Trimming shortened V by 1 base and J by 4 bases, and 14 bases separated the two germline ends. The V gene's germline CDR1 is GTSNPN and CDR2 SVGIG (reference sequence). There are 14 residues in the CDR3. CDR3 coding DNA: TGTGCCTGGAGTGGTGGGGGACCACCTTACGAGCAGTACTTC. Translating it yields CAWSGGGPPYEQYF.

The V call is TRBV2, the J call TRBJ2-1, with D uncertain. Germline CDR1 is SNHLY and CDR2 is FYNNEI. This CDR3 is built from 14 residues. The germline V and J ends were trimmed by 10 bases and 5 bases, with 18 bases remaining between them. CDR3 in DNA: TGTGCCACGATTCGAGCCACCAATAACAATGAGCAGTTCTTC. The encoded protein is CATIRATNNNEQFF.

V and J are TRBV4-3 and TRBJ1-2, with 8 nucleotides matching TRBD1. CDR3 size: 15 residues. Germline CDR1 and CDR2: LGHNA and YSLEER. V was pared by 1 base and J by 4 bases, with 5 bases of the junction left unmatched. CDR3 in DNA: TGCGCCAGCAGCCAAGGGACAGGGCATGGCTATGGCTACACCTTC. It is translated as CASSQGTGHGYGYTF.

This clone is a singleton in its sample. This chain uses TRBV7-9 with TRBJ2-1; 9 bases align to TRBD2. The germline gives CDR1 SEHNR, CDR2 FQNEAQ (reference sequence). This CDR3 region has 17 residues. V lost 1 base, J lost 8 bases, and 12 bases stayed unmatched. CDR3 in DNA: TGTGCCAGCAGCTTAGGAGGACTAGCGCTCCTAGGCCATGAGCAGTTCTTC. It encodes CASSLGGLALLGHEQFF.

V is TRBV29-1 and J is TRBJ2-3; 10 nucleotides line up with TRBD1. Germline V gene lookup returns CDR1 SQVTM and CDR2 ANQGSEA. This CDR3 spans 14 amino acids. The V gene end was trimmed by 8 bases and the J gene end by 3 bases; junction bases not matched to a gene: 8. The CDR3 reads CSSPGQGRTDTQYF. The CDR3 DNA reads TGCAGCTCCCCGGGACAGGGGCGAACAGATACGCAGTATTTT.

V is TRBV10-1 and J is TRBJ1-6, with D unresolved. In germline, CDR1 is WNHNN, CDR2 SYGVQD (reference sequence). The CDR3 sequence is 13 residues long. Trimming pared 5 bases from V and 10 bases from J, leaving 12 bases between. For the CDR3, the DNA is TGCGCCAGCAGTCCCGGGTTTGGGTCACCCCTCCACTTT. Translating gives CASSPGFGSPLHF.

This chain uses TRBV10-3 with TRBJ1-4; weak D call: TRBD1 (5 bases). Trimming removed 4 bases at V and 0 bases at J, with 9 bases between. The germline gives CDR1 ENHRY, CDR2 SYGVKD. The CDR3 length is 15 residues. CDR3 in DNA: TGTGCCATCAGTGTGGAACAGGCAACTAATGAAAAACTGTTTTTT. Translation: CAISVEQATNEKLFF.

This clone was detected only once. This chain links TRBV10-3 with TRBJ1-1; D may be TRBD1 (6 bases). V gave up 6 bases and J gave up 3 bases, with 11 bases separating them. Germline V lookup: CDR1 ENHRY, CDR2 SYGVKD. CDR3 length: 13 residues. This CDR3 is CAIRGGPDTEAFF. CDR3 nucleotide sequence: TGTGCCATCAGGGGGGGGCCGGACACTGAAGCTTTCTTT.

The rearrangement links TRBV19 to TRBJ2-5; tentative D call: TRBD1 (5 bases). Trimming removed 4 bases from V and 0 bases from J, with 9 bases in between. CDR3 size: 14 residues. Germline values: CDR1 LNHDA, CDR2 SQIVND (reference sequence). This chain's CDR3 is CASSKGPNQETQYF. CDR3 in DNA: TGTGCCAGTAGTAAGGGGCCCAACCAAGAGACCCAGTACTTC. Full variable domain (rest looked up from reference TRBV19 and TRBJ2-5): DGGITQSPKYLFRKEGQNVTLSCEQNLNHDAMYWYRQDPGQGLRLIYYSQIVNDFQKGDIAEGYSVSREKKESFPLTVTSAQKNPTAFYLCASSKGPNQETQYFGPGTRLLVL.

The chain links TRBV5-8 to TRBJ2-1; tentative D call: TRBD1 (5 bases). The V end lost 4 bases, the J end lost 2 bases, and 13 bases lay between the germline ends. The CDR3 length is 15 residues. Per germline, CDR1 SGHTS and CDR2 YDEGEE. CDR3: CASSPTEVPYNEQFF. In nucleotides, the CDR3 is TGTGCCAGCAGCCCGACAGAGGTACCCTACAATGAGCAGTTCTTC.

CDR3 sequence reads: CAWRRGRAAKNIQYF. The CDR3 nucleotides read TGTGCCTGGCGCCGCGGGAGGGCCGCCAAAAACATTCAGTACTTC. The chain links TRBV30 to TRBJ2-4, with TRBD2 matching over 9 bases. J was trimmed by 1 base and V by 5 bases; bases with no gene match: 6. The CDR3 has 15 amino acids. Germline V gene sequence: CDR1 GTSNPN, CDR2 SVGIG (reference sequence).

The rearrangement uses TRBV5-1 and TRBJ1-1, with D tentatively TRBD1 (6 bases). CDR3 length equals 15 residues. CDR1 is SGHRS, CDR2 YFSETQ, per germline. Trimming stripped 2 bases from V and 6 bases from J, with 17 bases between. CDR3 nucleotide sequence: TGCGCCAGCAGCTTCGCCGGAGGGGGACGGGCTGAAGCTTTCTTT. This sequence encodes CASSFAGGGRAEAFF.

J is TRBJ1-4 and V is TRBV7-2, with D possibly TRBD1 on 6 matching bases. The germline V gene has CDR1 SGHTA and CDR2 FQGNSA. The CDR3 has 14 amino acids. V was pared by 2 bases and J by 6 bases, with 10 bases between. DNA of the CDR3: TGTGCCAGCAGCTTATCAAGGGGGGATGAAAAACTGTTTTTT. Protein: CASSLSRGDEKLFF.

This clone occurred a few times. J is TRBJ1-1 and V is TRBV30; D remains ambiguous. V shed 3 bases and J shed 1 base, with 12 bases lying between them. The CDR3 loop spans 14 amino acids. The germline CDR1 and CDR2 sequences are GTSNPN and SVGIG (reference sequence). CDR3 nucleotide sequence: TGTGCCTGGAGAAGGATCGGAGGGAACACTGAAGCTTTCTTT. Amino acids: CAWRRIGGNTEAFF.

CDR3 protein: CASSLSWLAGAYEQYF. CDR3 nucleotide sequence: TGTGCCAGCAGTTTATCGTGGCTAGCGGGGGCCTACGAGCAGTACTTC. This chain joins TRBV27 and TRBJ2-7; 10 positions match TRBD2. The CDR3 extends over 16 amino acids. Trimming cost V 0 bases and J 2 bases; bases outside gene matches: 4. The germline CDR1 and CDR2 sequences are MNHEY and SMNVEV (reference sequence).